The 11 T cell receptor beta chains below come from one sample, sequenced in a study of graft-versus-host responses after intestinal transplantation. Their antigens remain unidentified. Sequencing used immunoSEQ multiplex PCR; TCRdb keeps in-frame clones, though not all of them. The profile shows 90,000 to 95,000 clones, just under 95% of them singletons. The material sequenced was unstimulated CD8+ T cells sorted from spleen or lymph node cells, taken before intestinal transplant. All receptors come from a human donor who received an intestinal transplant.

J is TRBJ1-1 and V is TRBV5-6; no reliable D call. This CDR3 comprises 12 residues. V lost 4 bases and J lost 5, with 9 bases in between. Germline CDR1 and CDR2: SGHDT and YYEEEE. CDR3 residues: CASSPGGTEAFF. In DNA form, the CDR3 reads TGTGCCAGCAGCCCAGGTGGAACTGAAGCTTTCTTT.

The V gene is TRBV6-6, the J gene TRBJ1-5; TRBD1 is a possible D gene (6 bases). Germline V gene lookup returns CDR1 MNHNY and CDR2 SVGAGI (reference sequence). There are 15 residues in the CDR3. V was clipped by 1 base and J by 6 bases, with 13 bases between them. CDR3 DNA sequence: TGTGCCAGCAGTTACTTGACAGGTTTGGGTCAGCCCCAGCATTTT. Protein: CASSYLTGLGQPQHF.

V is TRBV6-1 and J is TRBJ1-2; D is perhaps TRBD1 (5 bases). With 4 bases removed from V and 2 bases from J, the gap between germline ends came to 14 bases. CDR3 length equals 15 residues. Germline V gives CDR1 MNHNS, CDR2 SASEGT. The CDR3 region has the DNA TGTGCCAGCAGTGGGCGGGGGACCCGGAACTATGGCTACACCTTC. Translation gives CASSGRGTRNYGYTF.

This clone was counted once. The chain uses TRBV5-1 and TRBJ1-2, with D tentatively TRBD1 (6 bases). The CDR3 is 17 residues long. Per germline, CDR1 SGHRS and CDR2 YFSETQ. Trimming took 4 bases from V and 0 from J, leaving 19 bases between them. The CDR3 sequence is CASSVDPLEGANYGYTF. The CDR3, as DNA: TGCGCCAGCAGCGTGGATCCCCTAGAGGGGGCTAACTATGGCTACACCTTC.

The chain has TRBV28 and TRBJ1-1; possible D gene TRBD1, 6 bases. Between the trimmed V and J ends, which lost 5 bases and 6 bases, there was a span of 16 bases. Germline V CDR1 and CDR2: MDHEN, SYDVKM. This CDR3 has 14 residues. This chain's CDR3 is CASSLKGGSPEAFF. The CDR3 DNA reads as TGTGCCAGCAGTCTTAAAGGGGGTTCCCCTGAAGCTTTCTTT.

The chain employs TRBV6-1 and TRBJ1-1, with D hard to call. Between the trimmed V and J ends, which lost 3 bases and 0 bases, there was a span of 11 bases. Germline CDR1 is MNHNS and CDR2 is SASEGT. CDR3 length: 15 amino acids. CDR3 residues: CASSEFELLNTEAFF. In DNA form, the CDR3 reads TGTGCCAGCAGTGAGTTCGAGCTTTTGAACACTGAAGCTTTCTTT.

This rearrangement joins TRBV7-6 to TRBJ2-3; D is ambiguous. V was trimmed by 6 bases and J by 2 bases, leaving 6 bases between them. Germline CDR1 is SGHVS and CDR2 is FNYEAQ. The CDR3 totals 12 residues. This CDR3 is CASSQYTDTQYF. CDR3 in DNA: TGTGCCAGCAGTCAGTACACAGATACGCAGTATTTT. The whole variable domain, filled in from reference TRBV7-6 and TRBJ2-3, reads GAGVSQSPRYKVTKRGQDVALRCDPISGHVSLYWYRQALGQGPEFLTYFNYEAQQDKSGLPNDRFSAERPEGSISTLTIQRTEQRDSAMYRCASSQYTDTQYFGPGTRLTVL.

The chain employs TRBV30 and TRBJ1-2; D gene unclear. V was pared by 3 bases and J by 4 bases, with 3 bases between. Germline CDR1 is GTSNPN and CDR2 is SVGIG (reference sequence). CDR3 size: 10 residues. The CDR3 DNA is TGTGCCTGGAGCGGCTATGGCTACACCTTC. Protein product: CAWSGYGYTF. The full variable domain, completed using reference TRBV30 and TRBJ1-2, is SQTIHQWPATLVQPVGSPLSLECTVEGTSNPNLYWYRQAAGRGLQLLFYSVGIGQISSEVPQNLSASRPQDRQFILSSKKLLLSDSGFYLCAWSGYGYTFGSGTRLTVV.

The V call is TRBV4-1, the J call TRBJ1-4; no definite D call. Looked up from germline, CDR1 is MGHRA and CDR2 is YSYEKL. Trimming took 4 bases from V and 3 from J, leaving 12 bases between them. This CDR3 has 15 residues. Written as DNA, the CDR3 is TGCGCCAGCAGCCCACCCGAGAGGGCTAATGAAAAACTGTTTTTT. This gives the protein CASSPPERANEKLFF.

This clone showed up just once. This CDR3 is CASSLSRDRVVSGGELFF. The CDR3 DNA reads as TGTGCCAGCAGTTTATCCCGGGACAGGGTCGTATCGGGCGGGGAGCTGTTTTTT. This rearrangement joins TRBV27 to TRBJ2-2, with 9 positions matching TRBD1. Germline CDR1 is MNHEY and CDR2 is SMNVEV (reference sequence). This CDR3 has 18 residues. J gave up 7 bases and V 0 bases, and 12 bases lay outside the gene matches.

The CDR3 spells CASSFTGGSTEAFF. CDR3 nucleotides: TGTGCCAGCAGCTTTACAGGGGGCTCCACTGAAGCTTTCTTT. The chain links TRBV5-6 to TRBJ1-1; 9 bases agree with TRBD1. The V gene's germline CDR1 is SGHDT and CDR2 YYEEEE. V lost 2 bases to trimming and J lost 4 bases; unmatched junction nucleotides: 3. The CDR3 extends over 14 amino acids.